The present T cell receptor beta chain was sequenced within a study of OX40 agonist ivuxolimab in advanced cancers. Germline V gene data show CDR1 as KGHSH and CDR2 as LQKENI. There are 13 residues in the CDR3. V was pared by 6 bases and J by 5 bases, with 13 bases between. Some clones are missing from TCRdb's copy, which holds only in-frame ones; the method was immunoSEQ multiplex PCR. The sample has 65,000 to 75,000 clones, about nine tenths seen once. The genes are TRBV18 and TRBJ2-5, with D hard to call. The TCR was taken from an adult with an advanced solid tumor such as melanoma, head and neck, liver or kidney cancer. Sample: CD4+ or CD8+ T cells sorted from blood, taken in a trial of the OX40 agonist ivuxolimab. The CDR3 here is CASSIRSGETQYF. CDR3 nucleotide sequence: TGTGCCAGCTCTATAAGGTCCGGGGAGACCCAGTACTTC.